This TCR beta chain comes out of a study of cytomegalovirus exposure and HLA in healthy donors. Background on the study: From 150 million to 200 million T cells, an earlier analysis saw under 140 million unique TCR beta sequences. The study, taken as a whole, reports: Overall, about 160 TCR beta chains were annotated as cytomegalovirus-associated.

Looked up from germline, CDR1 is LGHNA and CDR2 is YSLEER. The CDR3 has 16 amino acids. The V gene end was trimmed by 0 bases and the J gene end by 7 bases; junction bases not matched to a gene: 8. With respect to this clone: The antigen is not known. Other DNA sequences in the sample encode the same CDR3.

A multiplex PCR was run with 60 Vbeta primers and 13 Jbeta primers. This table comes from immunoSEQ multiplex PCR, and its TCRdb copy is limited to in-frame clones, with some not included. The repertoire holds 150,000 to 190,000 clones, with approximately 81% as singletons. The chain uses TRBV4-3 and TRBJ2-1, with TRBD2 matching 8 bases. The sequence came from a man aged 18 to 30 in good health and CMV-seronegative. Sequencing input: PBMCs. CDR3 region: CASSQDVSGRTNEQFF. CDR3 DNA: TGCGCCAGCAGCCAAGATGTGAGCGGGAGAACAAATGAGCAGTTCTTC.